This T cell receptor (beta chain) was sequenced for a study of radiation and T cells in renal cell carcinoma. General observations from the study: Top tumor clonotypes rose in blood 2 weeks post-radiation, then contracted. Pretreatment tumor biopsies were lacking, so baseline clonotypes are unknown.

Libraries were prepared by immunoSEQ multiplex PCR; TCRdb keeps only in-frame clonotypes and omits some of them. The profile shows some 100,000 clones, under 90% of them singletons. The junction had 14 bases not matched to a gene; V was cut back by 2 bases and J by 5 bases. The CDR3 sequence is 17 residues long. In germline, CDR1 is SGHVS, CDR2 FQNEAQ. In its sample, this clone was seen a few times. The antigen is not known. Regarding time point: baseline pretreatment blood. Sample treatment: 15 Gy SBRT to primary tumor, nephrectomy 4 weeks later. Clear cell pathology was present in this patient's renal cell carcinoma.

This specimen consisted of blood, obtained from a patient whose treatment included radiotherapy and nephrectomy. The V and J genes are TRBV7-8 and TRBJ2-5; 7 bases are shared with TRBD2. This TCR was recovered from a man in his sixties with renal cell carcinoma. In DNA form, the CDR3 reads TGTGCCAGCAGCTTAAGAGAAGGCGGGAGAGGTGGGGAGACCCAGTACTTC. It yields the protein CASSLREGGRGGETQYF.